A single sample is the source of the 2 T cell receptor beta chains below, sequenced in a study of tumor-infiltrating lymphocytes in localized non-small cell lung cancer. The repertoire was sequenced with immunoSEQ multiplex PCR; TCRdb's copy has only in-frame clones and lacks some. The sample records around 8,000 clones, around 60% being singletons. Sequencing was carried out using uninvolved lung tissue not adjacent to the tumor. Source of these receptors: a human donor with non-small cell lung cancer.

The chain recombines TRBV7-3 with TRBJ2-6, with D possibly matching TRBD1 (5 bases). Germline loops: CDR1 SGHTA, CDR2 FQGTGA. CDR3 length: 15 amino acids. V lost 4 bases, J lost 5 bases, and 12 bases lay in between. As DNA, the CDR3 is TGTGCCAGCAGCTCCCAGGGAAGAAGGGCCAACGTCCTGACTTTC. It encodes CASSSQGRRANVLTF.

The rearrangement links TRBV30 to TRBJ2-6; possible D gene TRBD1, 6 bases. Trimming stripped 2 bases from V and 3 bases from J, with 11 bases between. CDR3 length: 15 residues. Germline V gene lookup returns CDR1 GTSNPN and CDR2 SVGIG (reference sequence). CDR3 sequence reads: CAWSLGADGANVLTF. DNA of the CDR3: TGTGCCTGGAGTCTGGGGGCGGATGGGGCCAACGTCCTGACTTTC.